The 28 T cell receptor beta chains below were found in one sample sequenced in a study of PD-1 blockade in classical Hodgkin lymphoma. Brentuximab vedotin exposure varied, and every patient relapsed after autologous stem cell transplantation. Sequenced by immunoSEQ multiplex PCR; TCRdb stores in-frame clones only, minus some. The sample records some 18,000 clones, around 75% being singletons. Source: peripheral blood mononuclear cells (PBMCs), taken before the second cycle of nivolumab. The receptors come from a human donor with classical Hodgkin lymphoma.

Notes on this clone: Other nucleotide sequences from this sample produce the same CDR3. This chain connects TRBV19 to TRBJ2-2, with D possibly TRBD2 on 6 matching bases. Trimming cost V 1 base and J 5 bases, with 14 bases left between them. CDR3 length: 16 amino acids. CDR1 is LNHDA, CDR2 SQIVND, per germline (reference sequence). The chain's CDR3 is CASSIAAGPLTGELFF. CDR3 nucleotide sequence: TGTGCCAGTAGTATAGCTGCGGGACCGCTAACCGGGGAGCTGTTTTTT.

The gene calls are TRBV6-6 and TRBJ2-5, with D perhaps TRBD2 (7 bases). CDR3 length: 13 residues. V was shortened by 11 bases and J by 5 bases, with 18 bases between the two germline ends. The germline V gene has CDR1 MNHNY and CDR2 SVGAGI (reference sequence). DNA of the CDR3: TGTGCCGCGGACGCGGGGGCCGGTGAGACCCAGTACTTC. This gives the protein CAADAGAGETQYF.

The V gene is TRBV19, the J gene TRBJ2-2; possibly TRBD2 for D (6 bases). V gave up 5 bases and J gave up 7 bases, with 17 bases separating them. CDR1 and CDR2 from the germline V gene are LNHDA and SQIVND (reference sequence). The CDR3 loop spans 15 amino acids. The CDR3 DNA sequence: TGTGCCAGTAGTTCGACACTAGCCGGTGTCGGGGAGCTGTTTTTT. It translates to CASSSTLAGVGELFF.

The V and J genes are TRBV6-1 and TRBJ2-7, with a possible D match to TRBD1 (5 bases). Per the germline V gene, CDR1 is MNHNS and CDR2 is SASEGT. Trimming took 3 bases from V and 3 from J, leaving 15 bases between them. The CDR3 runs to 15 residues. In DNA, the CDR3 is TGTGCCAGCAGTGAGGTGTGGGGCCGGTTCTACGAGCAGTACTTC. It yields the protein CASSEVWGRFYEQYF.

This clone was seen once. This chain links TRBV10-3 with TRBJ2-3; no definite D call. V lost 5 bases, J lost 5 bases, and 8 bases lay in between. From germline, CDR1 is ENHRY and CDR2 SYGVKD. This CDR3 has 12 amino acids. The CDR3 coding sequence is TGTGCCATCAGTAATATTGGAGATACGCAGTATTTT. Translated, it gives CAISNIGDTQYF.

V usage is TRBV23-1 and J usage is TRBJ2-7, with 9 bases that match TRBD1. TRBV23-1 is identified as an open reading frame with a role that is uncertain. The junction had 14 bases not matched to a gene; V was cut back by 2 bases and J by 6 bases. The CDR3 loop spans 17 amino acids. In nucleotides, the CDR3 is TGCGCCAGCAGTCAACCCTTGTCTAGGGACAGGGATTGCGAGCAGTACTTC. Its protein product is CASSQPLSRDRDCEQYF.

This rearrangement joins TRBV12-5 to TRBJ2-1; D possibly matches TRBD1 or TRBD2 (6 bases each). Trimming removed 9 bases at V and 1 base at J, with 13 bases between. Germline CDR1 and CDR2: LGHNT and FRNRAP. This CDR3 contains 14 residues. DNA of the CDR3: TGTGCTAGCCAGGCGGGGACATCCTACAATGAGCAGTTCTTC. Translation: CASQAGTSYNEQFF.

V and J are TRBV7-9 and TRBJ1-2; D call uncertain. Germline V gene data show CDR1 as SEHNR and CDR2 as FQNEAQ (reference sequence). The CDR3 loop spans 12 amino acids. Trimming shortened V by 5 bases and J by 4 bases, and 8 bases separated the two germline ends. The CDR3: CASSPEGYGYTF. The CDR3, as DNA: TGTGCCAGCAGCCCCGAAGGCTATGGCTACACCTTC.

This clone has just one count. The gene calls are TRBV5-8 and TRBJ1-3, with unresolved D. V lost 2 bases and J 0 bases, leaving 3 bases between the germline ends. CDR3 length: 13 amino acids. Germline V gene data show CDR1 as SGHTS and CDR2 as YDEGEE. The CDR3 here is CASSFNSGNTIYF. CDR3 DNA: TGTGCCAGCAGCTTCAACTCTGGAAACACCATATATTTT.

V is TRBV19 and J is TRBJ1-5; no clear D gene. The V and J ends lost 0 bases and 2 bases respectively, with 8 bases between them. CDR1 LNHDA and CDR2 SQIVND come from the germline V gene (reference sequence). The CDR3 length is 15 residues. The CDR3 reads CASSIDTARNQPQHF. CDR3 coding DNA: TGTGCCAGTAGTATAGATACAGCGCGCAATCAGCCCCAGCATTTT. The full variable domain, completed using reference TRBV19 and TRBJ1-5, is DGGITQSPKYLFRKEGQNVTLSCEQNLNHDAMYWYRQDPGQGLRLIYYSQIVNDFQKGDIAEGYSVSREKKESFPLTVTSAQKNPTAFYLCASSIDTARNQPQHFGDGTRLSIL.

The rearrangement joins TRBV4-3 to TRBJ2-7; 7 bases are a match to TRBD2. V trimming: 5 bases; J trimming: 0 bases; junction bases outside the gene matches: 4. The CDR3 spans 14 residues. The germline V gene has CDR1 LGHNA and CDR2 YSLEER. Here the CDR3 reads CASSAWTSSYEQYF. In DNA, the CDR3 is TGCGCCAGCAGCGCCTGGACTAGCTCCTACGAGCAGTACTTC.

This rearrangement joins TRBV16 to TRBJ1-3; D is ambiguous. Trimming cost V 0 bases and J 2 bases, with 11 bases left between them. The germline CDR1 and CDR2 sequences are KGHSY and FQNENV. The CDR3 sequence is 16 residues long. CDR3 amino acids: CASSQSWSATGNTIYF. As DNA, the CDR3 is TGTGCCAGCAGCCAATCGTGGAGCGCGACTGGAAACACCATATATTTT.

This chain connects TRBV6-5 to TRBJ1-3; D gene ambiguous. Germline values: CDR1 MNHEY, CDR2 SVGAGI. V dropped 4 bases and J dropped 0 bases, with 7 bases sitting between them. The CDR3 extends over 14 amino acids. In nucleotides, the CDR3 is TGTGCCAGCAGTTCCCCCCACTCTGGAAACACCATATATTTT. It encodes CASSSPHSGNTIYF.

This chain joins TRBV19 and TRBJ2-5; no clear D gene. CDR1 LNHDA and CDR2 SQIVND come from the germline V gene (reference sequence). The CDR3 runs 14 residues. Trimming left V 7 bases short and J 1 base short, with 13 bases between. CDR3 sequence (DNA): TGTGCCAGTAATAACCCGGCCATCCAAGAGACCCAGTACTTC. This gives the protein CASNNPAIQETQYF.

This clone has a single count. The V gene is TRBV7-8, the J gene TRBJ1-2, with D perhaps TRBD1 (6 bases). The CDR3 contains 16 residues. V was shortened by 1 base and J by 4 bases, with 16 bases between the two germline ends. CDR1 SGHVS and CDR2 FQNEAQ come from the germline V gene. The CDR3 region has the DNA TGTGCCAGCAGCTTAGTTCTACAGGGTGACGGCTATGGCTACACCTTC. It translates to CASSLVLQGDGYGYTF.

The V gene is TRBV6-6, the J gene TRBJ2-3; TRBD2 matches 7 bases. Losses at the gene ends were 4 bases for V and 10 bases for J; bases not matched to a gene: 14. The CDR3 covers 15 residues. Germline-derived CDR1 and CDR2 are MNHNY and SVGAGI (reference sequence). CDR3 in DNA: TGTGCCAGCAGTTCCCCCTCGGGGGTACGGGAGGCGCAGTATTTT. Translated: CASSSPSGVREAQYF.

CDR3: CASSLGWGDASVEKLFF. The CDR3 nucleotides are TGTGCCAGCAGCTTGGGTTGGGGTGATGCCTCCGTTGAAAAACTGTTTTTT. The rearrangement links TRBV7-9 to TRBJ1-4, with D unresolved. CDR3 length equals 17 residues. Trimming removed 3 bases at V and 7 bases at J, with 21 bases between. In germline, CDR1 is SEHNR, CDR2 FQNEAQ (reference sequence).

Judged by abundance, this clone is medium-sized. This chain connects TRBV13 to TRBJ1-3, with a tentative D call TRBD1 (5 bases). This CDR3 is built from 16 residues. CDR1 and CDR2 (germline): PRHDT, FYEKMQ (reference sequence). V lost 4 bases to trimming and J lost 2 bases, with 15 bases between them. The CDR3 nucleotides are TGTGCCAGCAGCTACGGGTCCGGGGCACCTGGAAACACCATATATTTT. This encodes CASSYGSGAPGNTIYF.

The gene calls are TRBV6-5 and TRBJ2-5; 8 bases match TRBD2. After removal of 6 bases from V and 0 bases from J, the junction contained 6 bases not matched to a gene. Looked up from germline, CDR1 is MNHEY and CDR2 is SVGAGI. CDR3 length equals 15 residues. In nucleotides, the CDR3 is TGTGCCAGCAGGAGAACTAGCGGAAACCAAGAGACCCAGTACTTC. Amino acid sequence: CASRRTSGNQETQYF.

This chain links TRBV11-2 with TRBJ2-7; D not certain. Trimming pared 1 base from V and 1 base from J, leaving 8 bases between. CDR1 SGHAT and CDR2 FQNNGV come from the germline V gene. The CDR3 extends over 14 amino acids. The CDR3 loop is CASSLVSSSYEQYF. CDR3 in DNA: TGTGCCAGCAGCTTAGTATCCAGTTCCTACGAGCAGTACTTC. Based on the CDR3 plus reference TRBV11-2 and TRBJ2-7, the full variable domain is EAGVAQSPRYKIIEKRQSVAFWCNPISGHATLYWYQQILGQGPKLLIQFQNNGVVDDSQLPKDRFSAERLKGVDSTLKIQPAKLEDSAVYLCASSLVSSSYEQYFGPGTRLTVT.

The CDR3: CASSLERGGPPDTQYF. The CDR3 region has the DNA TGCGCCAGCAGCTTGGAACGGGGGGGGCCCCCAGATACGCAGTATTTT. The chain has TRBV5-1 and TRBJ2-3; 8 bases are a match to TRBD2. J lost 4 bases, V lost 0 bases, and 7 bases had no gene match. CDR3 size: 16 residues. Germline CDR1 SGHRS, CDR2 YFSETQ.

The chain uses TRBV6-6 and TRBJ2-7; D possibly corresponds to TRBD1 (5 bases). Germline values: CDR1 MNHNY, CDR2 SVGAGI (reference sequence). The CDR3 consists of 15 residues. V lost 6 bases, J lost 6 bases, and 21 bases lay in between. The CDR3 DNA reads TGTGCCAGCAGCAGAGACCAGGGTTGGGCGTTCGAGCAGTACTTC. Translating it yields CASSRDQGWAFEQYF.

The chain carries TRBV6-5 and TRBJ2-1; D may be TRBD1 (5 bases). Trimming removed 7 bases from V and 0 bases from J, with 13 bases in between. The germline V gene encodes CDR1 MNHEY and CDR2 SVGAGI. The CDR3 is 15 amino acids. The CDR3 is CASTGPGNSYNEQFF. CDR3 nucleotide sequence: TGTGCCAGCACGGGCCCAGGGAACTCCTACAATGAGCAGTTCTTC.

The chain joins TRBV10-2 to TRBJ1-5; tentative D call: TRBD1 (5 bases). The CDR3 sequence is 14 residues long. From germline, CDR1 is WSHSY and CDR2 SAAADI. V was shortened by 3 bases and J by 9 bases, with 15 bases between the two germline ends. The CDR3: CASSESQDLRPQHF. CDR3 sequence (DNA): TGCGCCAGCAGTGAATCACAGGACCTAAGGCCCCAGCATTTT.

The CDR3 nucleotides read TGTGCCAGCAGTTTAGGGACAGGGGGCGTCCATCAGCCCCAGCATTTT. Translated, it gives CASSLGTGGVHQPQHF. The gene calls are TRBV28 and TRBJ1-5; 12 bases match TRBD1. CDR3 length: 16 residues. Looked up from germline, CDR1 is MDHEN and CDR2 is SYDVKM. V dropped 2 bases and J dropped 5; count of bases not matched to a gene: 4.

The rearrangement links TRBV6-5 to TRBJ2-3; no reliable D call. Germline values: CDR1 MNHEY, CDR2 SVGAGI. The germline V and J ends were trimmed by 5 bases and 6 bases, with 9 bases remaining between them. CDR3 length equals 12 residues. In DNA form, the CDR3 reads TGTGCCAGCAGTCCCCTCGGCGATACGCAGTATTTT. It specifies CASSPLGDTQYF.

This clone showed up just a few times. This rearrangement joins TRBV27 to TRBJ1-4, with TRBD1 as a possible D gene (5 bases). Germline V gives CDR1 MNHEY, CDR2 SMNVEV (reference sequence). The V end lost 6 bases, the J end lost 8 bases, and 16 bases lay between the germline ends. This CDR3 is 14 amino acids long. The CDR3 DNA reads as TGTGCCAGCAGATCCGGGACGTATCACGAAAAACTGTTTTTT. As protein: CASRSGTYHEKLFF.

The chain joins TRBV6-1 to TRBJ1-2; D not resolved. CDR3 length: 15 residues. Trimming took 0 bases from V and 2 from J, leaving 10 bases between them. Germline CDR1 and CDR2: MNHNS and SASEGT. The CDR3 DNA reads TGTGCCAGCAGTGAAGCAGCCCTGGGCAACTATGGCTACACCTTC. It codes for CASSEAALGNYGYTF.